This T cell receptor (beta chain) was retrieved from a study of blood T cell repertoires in COVID-19 (dated by TCRdb to 2018 to 2020). Regarding the study in general: Collaborator samples came from the United States, Italy and Spain and covered acute and convalescent phases of COVID-19. Samples were obtained from the ongoing ImmuneRACE study (first 160 participants) and from about 1,300 subjects provided by 6 global collaborators. Where available, HLA class I and class II types were obtained from metadata supplied by the sample provider rather than from assay-based typing. The repertoires were released in a freely available public database meant as a resource for research on the immune response to SARS-CoV-2. Nearly every sample came with metadata listing a de-identified subject ID, COVID-19 status, age in years and sex. The dataset comprised deeply sampled blood TCRbeta repertoires from subjects exposed to, actively infected with, or recovered from COVID-19. The prospective study material was composed of cDNA or gDNA derived from T cells, B-cell-depleted T cells, or PBMCs.

Here is what the overall study found, with its caveats: The quantity of clinical and demographic metadata differed by source and by participant and was supplied without curation.

Concerning this clone: The antigen it binds to is not known. Qualities for individual bases were not recorded, and no much larger clone is one base off.

TCRbeta CDR3 regions were amplified from genomic DNA by means of the immunoSEQ Assay, a bias-controlled multiplex PCR. In the paper's pipeline: The number of nucleated cells in each sample was estimated from the amplification of reference gene primers within the assay. Sequence reads were collapsed and filtered to measure the absolute abundance of every unique TCRbeta CDR3 rearrangement. For each sample, productive Simpson clonality was calculated as the square root of Simpson's diversity index over productive rearrangements. TCRdb's version of the immuneACCESS table is confined to in-frame rearrangements and falls short of the full clone set. An unresolved V gene accounts for under half of the shortfall where checked; the remainder is of unknown origin. The D gene and trimming were derived from the DNA, and the V and J assignments and clone size from that table. The sample table holds about 94,000 clones, of which under 80% were seen once. Together, the top ten hold 3% to 4.5% of the sample.

One collaborating source in Seattle enrolled patients while the patients were actively infected and followed the patients over time throughout the course of disease. Whole blood was collected in K2EDTA tubes by collaborating institutions according to the institutions' own protocols. Collaborator samples were shipped for TCRbeta analysis as frozen whole blood, isolated PBMCs, or DNA extracted from either sample type. Sequences were obtained from peripheral blood. This sequence originates from a man in his 70s with COVID-19, enrolled during active disease.

The encoded CDR3 is CAWAGVHEQYF. The DNA is TGTGCCTGGGCAGGGGTCCACGAGCAGTACTTC. Here the chain combines TRBV30 and TRBJ2-7, with a weak D call of TRBD1 (6 bases match). The junction carries 10 bases between V and J, which are trimmed by 5 bases and 5 bases respectively. Including cysteine and phenylalanine, the CDR3 has 11 amino acids. The CDR3 DNA has 33 bases and is translated from base 1. CDR1 GTSNPN and CDR2 SVGIG are derived from the germline V gene (reference sequence).